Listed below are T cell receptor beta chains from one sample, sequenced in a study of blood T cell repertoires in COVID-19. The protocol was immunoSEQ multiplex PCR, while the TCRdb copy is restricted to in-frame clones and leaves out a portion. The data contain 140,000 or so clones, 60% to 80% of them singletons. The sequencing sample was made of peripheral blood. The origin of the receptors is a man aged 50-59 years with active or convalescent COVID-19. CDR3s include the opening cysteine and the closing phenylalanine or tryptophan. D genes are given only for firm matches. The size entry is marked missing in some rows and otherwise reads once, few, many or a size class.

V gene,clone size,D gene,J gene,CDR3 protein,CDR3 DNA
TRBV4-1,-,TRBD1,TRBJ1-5,CASSHLQQGARGVGSNQPQHF,TGCGCCAGCAGCCACTTACAACAGGGGGCGCGGGGAGTTGGAAGCAATCAGCCCCAGCATTTT
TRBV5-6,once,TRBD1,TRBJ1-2,CASSRDRGDGYTF,TGTGCCAGCAGCCGGGACAGGGGAGATGGCTACACCTTC
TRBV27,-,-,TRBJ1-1,CASSSLTGEAFF,TGTGCCAGCAGTTCCTTAACAGGGGAAGCTTTCTTT
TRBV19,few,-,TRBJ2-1,CASSIDRQSLGMAGIDEQFF,TGTGCCAGTAGTATAGACAGGCAGTCCCTCGGAATGGCGGGAATCGATGAGCAGTTCTTC
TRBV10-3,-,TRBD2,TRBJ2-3,CAISRESGRAADTQYF,TGTGCCATCAGTAGGGAGAGCGGGAGGGCGGCAGATACGCAGTATTTT
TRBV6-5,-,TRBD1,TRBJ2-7,CASSYSDRGYEQYF,TGTGCCAGCAGTTACTCGGACAGGGGCTACGAGCAGTACTTC
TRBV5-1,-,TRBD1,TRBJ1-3,CASSVDRGSSGNTIYF,TGCGCCAGCAGCGTAGACAGGGGATCCTCTGGAAACACCATATATTTT
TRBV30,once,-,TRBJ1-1,CAWSPRPNTEAFF,TGTGCCTGGAGTCCCAGGCCTAACACTGAAGCTTTCTTT
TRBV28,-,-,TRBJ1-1,CASSPPRLRENTEAFF,TGTGCCAGCAGTCCCCCTCGGTTGAGGGAAAACACTGAAGCTTTCTTT
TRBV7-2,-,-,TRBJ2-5,CASSLGTQGNQETQYF,TGTGCCAGCAGCTTAGGTACGCAGGGCAATCAAGAGACCCAGTACTTC
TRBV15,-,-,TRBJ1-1,CATIKWGDTEAFF,TGTGCCACCATAAAATGGGGGGACACTGAAGCTTTCTTT
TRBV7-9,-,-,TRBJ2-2,CASSLAWGDLIENTGELFF,TGTGCCAGCAGCTTAGCGTGGGGGGACCTTATAGAGAACACCGGGGAGCTGTTTTTT
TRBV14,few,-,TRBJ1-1,CASSPPGVWSEAFF,TGTGCCAGCAGCCCCCCCGGGGTTTGGAGTGAAGCTTTCTTT
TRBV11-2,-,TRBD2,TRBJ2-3,CASSLGPSGSDCTDTQYF,TGTGCCAGCAGCTTAGGACCTAGCGGGAGTGACTGCACAGATACGCAGTATTTT
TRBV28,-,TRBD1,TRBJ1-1,CASTPRGIGAFF,TGTGCCAGCACGCCCAGGGGGATCGGAGCTTTCTTT
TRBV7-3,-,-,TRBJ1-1,CASSFAGDGAAFF,TGTGCCAGCAGCTTTGCAGGGGACGGAGCGGCTTTCTTT
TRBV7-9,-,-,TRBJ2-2,CASSPGEVTGELFF,TGTGCCAGCAGCCCCGGGGAGGTCACCGGGGAGCTGTTTTTT
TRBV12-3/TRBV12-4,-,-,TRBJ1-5,CASSFAGQPQHF,TGTGCCAGCAGTTTTGCCGGTCAGCCCCAGCATTTT
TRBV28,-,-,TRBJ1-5,CASSGTLTDQPQHF,TGTGCCAGCAGTGGGACTCTCACGGATCAGCCCCAGCATTTT
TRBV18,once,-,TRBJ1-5,CASSPDSSNQPQHF,TGTGCCAGCTCTCCGGACAGCAGCAATCAGCCCCAGCATTTT
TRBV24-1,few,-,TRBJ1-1,CATSDFQGGAFF,TGTGCCACCAGTGACTTCCAGGGAGGCGCTTTCTTT
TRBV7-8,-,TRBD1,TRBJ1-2,CASSLGDRIPYGYTF,TGTGCCAGCAGCTTAGGGGACAGGATCCCCTATGGCTACACCTTC
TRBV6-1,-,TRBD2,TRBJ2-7,CASSERGEGSYEQYF,TGTGCCAGCAGTGAGAGAGGGGAGGGGAGCTACGAGCAGTACTTC
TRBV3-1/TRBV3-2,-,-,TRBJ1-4,CASSQAYRSGPNEKLFF,TGTGCCAGCAGCCAAGCATACCGTTCAGGGCCTAATGAAAAACTGTTTTTT
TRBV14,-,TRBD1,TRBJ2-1,CASSQAWAGTGSYNEQFF,TGTGCCAGCAGCCAAGCTTGGGCCGGGACAGGGAGCTACAATGAGCAGTTCTTC
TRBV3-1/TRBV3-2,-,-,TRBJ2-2,CASSQDGGVNTGELFF,TGTGCCAGCAGCCAAGATGGCGGGGTGAACACCGGGGAGCTGTTTTTT
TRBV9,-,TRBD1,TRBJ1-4,CASSEQGTNEKLFF,TGTGCCAGCAGCGAACAGGGGACTAATGAAAAACTGTTTTTT
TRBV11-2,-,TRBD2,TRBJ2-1,CASSSLWTSGKYEQFF,TGTGCCAGCAGCTCTCTTTGGACTAGCGGGAAATATGAGCAGTTCTTC
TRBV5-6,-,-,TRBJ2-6,CASKIWASGANVLTF,TGTGCCAGCAAGATATGGGCATCTGGGGCCAACGTCCTGACTTTC
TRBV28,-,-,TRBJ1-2,CASSQLVGAWDYGYTF,TGTGCCAGCAGCCAATTGGTGGGGGCGTGGGACTATGGCTACACCTTC
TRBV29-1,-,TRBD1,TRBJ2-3,CSVDRTGTDTQYF,TGCAGCGTTGATCGGACAGGGACAGATACGCAGTATTTT
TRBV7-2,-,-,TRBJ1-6,CASSLRGAGGNSPLHF,TGTGCCAGCAGCTTAAGGGGAGCGGGGGGGAATTCACCCCTCCACTTT
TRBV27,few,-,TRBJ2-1,CASSAGPYNEQFF,TGTGCCAGCAGTGCAGGGCCCTACAATGAGCAGTTCTTC
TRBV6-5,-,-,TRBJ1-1,CASSSRGRDTEAFF,TGTGCCAGCAGTTCGCGGGGGCGAGACACTGAAGCTTTCTTT
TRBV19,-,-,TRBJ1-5,CASSEQRNQPQHF,TGTGCCAGTAGCGAGCAACGTAATCAGCCCCAGCATTTT
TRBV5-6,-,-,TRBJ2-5,CASSLVASALQETQYF,TGTGCCAGCAGCTTGGTTGCTAGCGCATTACAAGAGACCCAGTACTTC
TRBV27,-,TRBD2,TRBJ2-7,CASSLQSGDFSYEQYF,TGTGCCAGCAGTTTACAGAGCGGGGACTTTTCCTACGAGCAGTACTTC
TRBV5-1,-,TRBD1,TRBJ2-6,CASSSGQGALGANVLTF,TGCGCCAGCAGCTCAGGACAGGGGGCGTTAGGGGCCAACGTCCTGACTTTC
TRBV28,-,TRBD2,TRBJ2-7,CASSLSTSGSLSEQYF,TGTGCCAGCAGTTTATCTACTAGCGGGAGCCTGAGCGAGCAGTACTTC
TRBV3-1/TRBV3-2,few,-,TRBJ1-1,CASSQDSLNTEAFF,TGTGCCAGCAGCCAAGACAGTTTGAACACTGAAGCTTTCTTT
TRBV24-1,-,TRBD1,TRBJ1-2,CATRSGQHYTF,TGTGCCACCAGATCGGGACAGCACTACACCTTC
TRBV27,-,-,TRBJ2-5,CASSPVQETQYF,TGTGCCAGCAGTCCCGTCCAAGAGACCCAGTACTTC
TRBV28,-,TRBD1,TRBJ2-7,CASSSPDRVGEQYF,TGTGCCAGCAGTTCTCCGGACAGGGTAGGCGAGCAGTACTTC
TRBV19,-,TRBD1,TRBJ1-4,CASTRMDRPNEKLFF,TGTGCCAGTACACGGATGGACAGGCCAAATGAAAAACTGTTTTTT
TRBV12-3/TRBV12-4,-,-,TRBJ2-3,CASSKRGDTQYF,TGTGCCAGCAGCAAAAGGGGGGATACGCAGTATTTT
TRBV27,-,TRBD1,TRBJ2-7,CASSEAGGISRSYEQYF,TGTGCCAGCTCCGAGGCAGGGGGCATCTCCAGGTCCTACGAGCAGTACTTC
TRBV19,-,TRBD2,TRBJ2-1,CASRSAGGRNEQFF,TGTGCCAGTAGGTCTGCGGGAGGGAGGAATGAGCAGTTCTTC
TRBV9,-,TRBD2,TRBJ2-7,CASSQGTSVKQYF,TGTGCCAGCAGCCAAGGGACTAGCGTGAAGCAGTACTTC
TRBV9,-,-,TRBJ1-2,CASSPDLGGGYGYTF,TGTGCCAGCAGCCCAGATTTAGGGGGGGGCTATGGCTACACCTTC
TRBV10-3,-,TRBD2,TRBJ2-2,CAIRDLLAGGGTGELFF,TGTGCCATCAGGGACCTACTAGCGGGAGGGGGCACCGGGGAGCTGTTTTTT
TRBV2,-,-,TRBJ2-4,CASSRLVQNIQYF,TGTGCCAGCAGCCGACTGGTTCAAAACATTCAGTACTTC